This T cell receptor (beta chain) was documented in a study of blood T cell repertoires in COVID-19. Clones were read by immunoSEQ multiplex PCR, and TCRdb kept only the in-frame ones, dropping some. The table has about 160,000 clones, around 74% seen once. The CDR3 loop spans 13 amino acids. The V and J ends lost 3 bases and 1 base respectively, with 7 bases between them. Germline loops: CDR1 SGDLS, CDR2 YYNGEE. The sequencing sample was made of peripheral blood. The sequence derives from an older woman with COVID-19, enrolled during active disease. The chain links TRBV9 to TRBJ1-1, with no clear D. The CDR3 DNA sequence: TGTGCCAGCAGCGGAGCATCGAACACTGAAGCTTTCTTT. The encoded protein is CASSGASNTEAFF.